A selection of T cell receptor beta chains follows, all from one sample in a study of blood T cell repertoires in COVID-19. Method: immunoSEQ multiplex PCR; TCRdb's copy keeps in-frame clones and lacks some. This table has approximately 120,000 clones, 60% to 85% appearing once. Sequenced material: peripheral blood. These receptors came from a human donor in a cohort sampled during active or convalescent COVID-19. CDR3s include the opening cysteine and the closing phenylalanine or tryptophan. Fields, in order: V gene, clone size, J gene, D gene, CDR3 DNA, CDR3 protein. A D gene is named only where the DNA matches it firmly. Size is stated for part of the rows, as once, few or many counts, or as a class when the clone is expanded.

TRBV27	many	TRBJ2-4	-	TGTGCCAGCAGTTTATCGAGGGGGAGGGACATTCAGTACTTC	CASSLSRGRDIQYF
TRBV11-2	-	TRBJ1-3	-	TGTGCCAGCAGCTTAGTTCTCTCTGGAAACACCATATATTTT	CASSLVLSGNTIYF
TRBV6-5	once	TRBJ1-3	-	TGTGCCGTCCTTCGGGGGGCCGCTGGAAACACCATATATTTT	CAVLRGAAGNTIYF
TRBV6-5	-	TRBJ2-7	TRBD1	TGTGCCAGCAGTTACTGGGACAGTCCCTACGAGCAGTACTTC	CASSYWDSPYEQYF
TRBV20-1	few	TRBJ1-2	-	TGCAGTGCTAGTCGTCGGGGGAGGCATGGCTACACCTTC	CSASRRGRHGYTF
TRBV3-1/TRBV3-2	-	TRBJ1-1	-	TGTGCCAGCAGCCAAGAGGGCAGGGGAGCTTTCTTT	CASSQEGRGAFF
TRBV5-6	few	TRBJ1-4	TRBD1	TGTGCCAGCAGCTTCTACAGGGGATCGACTAATGAAAAACTGTTTTTT	CASSFYRGSTNEKLFF
TRBV2	-	TRBJ2-2	TRBD1	TGTGCCAGCACCGGGACAGGGGTCGGGGAGCTGTTTTTT	CASTGTGVGELFF
TRBV11-2	-	TRBJ2-7	-	TGTGCCAGCAGCTGGGGACAAGCCTACGAGCAGTACTTC	CASSWGQAYEQYF
TRBV5-6	-	TRBJ2-7	-	TGTGCCAGCAGCTTGTATCTAAGTGTGGAGCAGTACTTC	CASSLYLSVEQYF
TRBV7-9	-	TRBJ2-7	TRBD2	TGTGCCAGCAGCTTAGCGGGTCGAACCAGCGGGGGTGAGCAGTACTTC	CASSLAGRTSGGEQYF
TRBV10-3	-	TRBJ1-1	-	TGTGCCATCAGCCACAGGGTGAACACTGAAGCTTTCTTT	CAISHRVNTEAFF
TRBV27	few	TRBJ1-1	-	TGTGCCAGCAGGAAAGTGGACTTAAGGAACACTGAAGCTTTCTTT	CASRKVDLRNTEAFF
TRBV24-1	-	TRBJ2-5	TRBD1	TGTGCCACCAGTGAGGCAGGGGGCGGCCAAGAGACCCAGTACTTC	CATSEAGGGQETQYF
TRBV3-1/TRBV3-2	-	TRBJ1-1	TRBD1	TGTGCCAGCAGCCAAGACCAGGGGGCGAGTTCGCAAGCTTTCTTT	CASSQDQGASSQAFF
TRBV20-1	-	TRBJ2-1	-	TGCAGTGCTGGGCGACCCGAGCAGTTCTTC	CSAGRPEQFF
TRBV4-2	-	TRBJ2-1	-	TGTGCCAGCAGCCAAGATGGGGCGAGTGAGCAGTTCTTC	CASSQDGASEQFF
TRBV3-1/TRBV3-2	-	TRBJ2-5	-	TGTGCCAGCAGCCTAAGAACTACTTCGGGGGGCCGAGGAGAGACCCAGTACTTC	CASSLRTTSGGRGETQYF
TRBV5-8	-	TRBJ2-2	TRBD1	TGTGCCAGCAGAAGGGACAGGAGAAGCACCGGGGAGCTGTTTTTT	CASRRDRRSTGELFF
TRBV7-2	-	TRBJ1-1	-	TGTGCCAGCAGCCCGACCCCCGGAGGCACTGAAGCTTTCTTT	CASSPTPGGTEAFF
TRBV7-2	-	TRBJ2-7	-	TGTGCCAGCAGCTTTTCCCACACCTACGAGCAGTACTTC	CASSFSHTYEQYF
TRBV27	-	TRBJ1-3	-	TGTGCCAGCAGTTTAAGGGGGACAACAGACTCTGGAAACACCATATATTTT	CASSLRGTTDSGNTIYF
TRBV24-1	-	TRBJ2-1	TRBD2	TGTGCCACCAGTGACTGGACTAGCGGGGGCCATGAGCAGTTCTTC	CATSDWTSGGHEQFF
TRBV6-1	-	TRBJ2-3	TRBD1	TGTGCCAGCAGTGAGACAGGGGCGAGAACGCAGTATTTT	CASSETGARTQYF
TRBV6-5	-	TRBJ1-5	TRBD1	TGTGCCAGCACCCCCGGGACAGGGGATCAGCCCCAGCATTTT	CASTPGTGDQPQHF
TRBV24-1	-	TRBJ2-3	-	TGTGCCACCAGTGATCCGCAGGGACTCACAGATACGCAGTATTTT	CATSDPQGLTDTQYF
TRBV5-4	-	TRBJ1-3	TRBD1	TGTGCCAGCAGCAACGACAGGGCTGGAAACACCATATATTTT	CASSNDRAGNTIYF
TRBV6-5	-	TRBJ2-3	-	TGTGCCAGCAGTTACCGCCGCGGGGGCGCGGGGGATACGCAGTATTTT	CASSYRRGGAGDTQYF
TRBV7-2	-	TRBJ2-1	-	TGTGCCAGCAGCTTAGTGGGGGCGGGAGAGGGGCAGTTCTTC	CASSLVGAGEGQFF
TRBV5-4	-	TRBJ1-2	TRBD1	TGTGCCAGCAGCTTGGGACAGGGATACTATGGCTACACCTTC	CASSLGQGYYGYTF
TRBV5-1	-	TRBJ2-4	TRBD2	TGCGCCAGCAGCTTGTTGCGGGGGGGACTGCTAGAGGACATTCAGTACTTC	CASSLLRGGLLEDIQYF
TRBV12-3/TRBV12-4	-	TRBJ1-1	-	TGTGCCAGCAGTTTTGGACAGCTTGAAGCTTTCTTT	CASSFGQLEAFF
TRBV19	-	TRBJ1-5	TRBD1	TGTGCCAGTACCTCAACGGACAGGGGCAATCAGCCCCAGCATTTT	CASTSTDRGNQPQHF
TRBV29-1	few	TRBJ1-2	-	TGCAGCGTCAATGGAGGGGCAGACCACTATGGCTACACCTTC	CSVNGGADHYGYTF
TRBV5-1	-	TRBJ1-2	-	TGCGCCAGCAGCTTGTCCGGGGGGCATGGCTACACCTTC	CASSLSGGHGYTF
TRBV5-5	few	TRBJ2-7	TRBD2	TGTGCCAGCAGCTTAGGTGCCGGGGGGGCCTACGAGCAGTACTTC	CASSLGAGGAYEQYF
TRBV4-1	-	TRBJ2-1	-	TGCGCCAGCAGCCAAGGAAATAGCGAACACTACAATGAGCAGTTCTTC	CASSQGNSEHYNEQFF